The 26 T cell receptor beta chains given below trace back to one sample, sequenced in a study of CD8 T cells in Susac syndrome. With random hexamers, 0.5 to 1 ug RNA was reverse transcribed. Each CDR3 protein gets one entry after TCRdb re-called the immunoSEQ multiplex PCR reads with MiXCR. The data hold around 170,000 distinct CDR3 sequences, with 90% to 96% observed a single time. The sample comprised CD4+ T cells from PBMCs. The receptor source for this set is a human donor with Susac syndrome.

The rearrangement links TRBV18 to TRBJ2-3; possible D gene TRBD1, 5 bases. The CDR3 sequence is 14 residues long. V lost 2 bases and J lost 2, with 8 bases in between. The V gene's germline CDR1 is KGHSH and CDR2 LQKENI. The CDR3 spells CASSPGASTDTQYF. The CDR3 DNA is TGTGCCAGCTCACCAGGGGCCTCCACAGATACGCAGTATTTT.

The chain recombines TRBV7-2 with TRBJ2-2; no firm D call. Looked up from germline, CDR1 is SGHTA and CDR2 is FQGNSA. The CDR3 spans 13 residues. Trimming shortened V by 5 bases and J by 6 bases, and 10 bases separated the two germline ends. CDR3 coding DNA: TGTGCCAGCAGCCTGGTGCTATCCGGGGAGCTGTTTTTT. Residues: CASSLVLSGELFF.

In this sample, this clonotype turned up a few times. The chain recombines TRBV5-6 with TRBJ2-5; the match to TRBD2 covers 12 bases. The germline gives CDR1 SGHDT, CDR2 YYEEEE. Trimming removed 1 base from V and 5 bases from J; junction bases left unmatched: 3. The CDR3 consists of 15 residues. This chain's CDR3 is CASSLLAGGRETQYF. DNA for the CDR3: TGTGCCAGCAGCTTGCTAGCGGGGGGGCGTGAGACCCAGTACTTC.

This chain links TRBV30 with TRBJ1-6; weak D call: TRBD1 (6 bases). CDR1 and CDR2 (germline): GTSNPN, SVGIG (reference sequence). The CDR3 is 14 amino acids. With 8 bases removed from V and 9 bases from J, the gap between germline ends came to 20 bases. CDR3 sequence (DNA): TGTGCCGGGGGCCCGGGACTAAACCCTTCACCCCTCCACTTT. This codes for CAGGPGLNPSPLHF.

This chain uses TRBV24-1 with TRBJ2-5; 7 bases match TRBD1. CDR3 size: 16 residues. V lost 4 bases, J lost 2 bases, and 9 bases stayed unmatched. Per germline, CDR1 KGHDR and CDR2 SFDVKD. As DNA, the CDR3 is TGTGCCACCAGTGACCCCCGTCCGGGACAGCAAGAGACCCAGTACTTC. Protein product: CATSDPRPGQQETQYF.

The chain uses TRBV5-1 and TRBJ1-2; 7 bases are a match to TRBD1. The germline V gene encodes CDR1 SGHRS and CDR2 YFSETQ. This CDR3 contains 15 residues. J lost 5 bases, V lost 4 bases, and 11 bases had no gene match. The DNA for the CDR3 is TGCGCCAGCAGCAGGGACAGCTGGCGGGAATATGGCTACACCTTC. As protein: CASSRDSWREYGYTF. The complete variable domain, with remaining parts taken from reference TRBV5-1 and TRBJ1-2, reads KAGVTQTPRYLIKTRGQQVTLSCSPISGHRSVSWYQQTPGQGLQFLFEYFSETQRNKGNFPGRFSGRQFSNSRSEMNVSTLELGDSALYLCASSRDSWREYGYTFGSGTRLTVV.

This clonotype was observed a single time. This chain links TRBV7-2 with TRBJ2-1, with 12 bases matching TRBD2. Germline loops: CDR1 SGHTA, CDR2 FQGNSA. The CDR3 has 18 amino acids. With V trimmed by 5 bases and J by 3 bases, 11 bases remained unmatched. CDR3 residues: CASSNPGLAGPGYNEQFF. The CDR3 DNA sequence: TGTGCCAGCAGCAACCCTGGACTAGCGGGGCCAGGCTACAATGAGCAGTTCTTC.

This clonotype is a singleton in its sample. This chain links TRBV29-1 with TRBJ1-1, with a weak D call TRBD1 (5 bases). The germline V and J ends were trimmed by 4 bases and 0 bases, with 12 bases remaining between them. The germline gives CDR1 SQVTM, CDR2 ANQGSEA. The CDR3 is 14 residues long. This CDR3 reads CSVVGGAVNTEAFF. CDR3 coding DNA: TGCAGCGTTGTAGGTGGGGCCGTGAACACTGAAGCTTTCTTT.

Only one count was recorded for this clonotype. The J gene is TRBJ2-7, the V gene TRBV3-1, with D uncertain. The CDR3 length is 12 residues. Germline-derived CDR1 and CDR2 are LGHDT and YNNKEL (reference sequence). The ends were cut back, 3 bases at V and 4 bases at J, with 7 bases in the middle. CDR3 residues: CASSHSEYEQYF. The CDR3 coding sequence is TGTGCCAGCAGCCATTCAGAATACGAGCAGTACTTC.

V and J are TRBV5-1 and TRBJ2-5, with D maybe TRBD2 (5 bases). Trimming took off 4 bases at V and 5 bases at J, with 12 bases between the two ends. This CDR3 has 13 amino acids. Germline CDR1 and CDR2: SGHRS and YFSETQ. The CDR3 DNA sequence: TGCGCCAGCAGCCCAACTAGTTTCGAGACCCAGTACTTC. Its translation: CASSPTSFETQYF.

The DNA of the CDR3 is TGTGCCAGCAGCCAAGATCGTAAGGGGAGGACTGAAGCTTTCTTT. Translated, it gives CASSQDRKGRTEAFF. V usage is TRBV14 and J usage is TRBJ1-1; D might be TRBD1 (5 bases). The germline gives CDR1 SGHDN, CDR2 FVKESK. V dropped 0 bases and J dropped 5 bases, with 13 bases sitting between them. CDR3 size: 15 residues.

The chain recombines TRBV30 with TRBJ1-4; 7 bases agree with TRBD1. CDR3 length: 15 residues. CDR1 GTSNPN and CDR2 SVGIG come from the germline V gene (reference sequence). V was clipped by 3 bases and J by 6 bases; unmatched bases: 10. The CDR3, as DNA: TGTGCCTGGAGCGATCAGGGGGGCGGTGATGAAAAACTGTTTTTT. Protein sequence: CAWSDQGGGDEKLFF.

This chain uses TRBV19 with TRBJ1-1; D remains ambiguous. Trimming took 3 bases from V and 4 from J, leaving 6 bases between them. Germline loops: CDR1 LNHDA, CDR2 SQIVND (reference sequence). There are 12 residues in the CDR3. The CDR3 is CASSIGSTEAFF. CDR3 in DNA: TGTGCCAGTAGTATTGGGTCCACTGAAGCTTTCTTT.

The chain joins TRBV20-1 to TRBJ2-3, with 7 bases fitting TRBD2. With V trimmed by 3 bases and J by 2 bases, 8 bases remained unmatched. In germline, CDR1 is DFQATT, CDR2 SNEGSKA (reference sequence). This CDR3 has 15 residues. The CDR3 here is CSASGGGSSTDTQYF. The CDR3 region has the DNA TGCAGTGCTAGTGGCGGGGGTTCATCCACAGATACGCAGTATTTT.

This sequence joins TRBV5-6 and TRBJ2-1; no firm D call. The V end was cut by 3 bases, the J end by 0 bases, with 16 bases between. CDR1 is SGHDT, CDR2 YYEEEE, per germline. This CDR3 comprises 17 residues. The CDR3 sequence: CASSSIRVPSSYNEQFF. CDR3 nucleotide sequence: TGTGCCAGCAGCTCGATCCGGGTCCCCAGCTCCTACAATGAGCAGTTCTTC.

CDR3: CASRPTGGGSYGYTF. CDR3 nucleotide sequence: TGTGCCAGCAGGCCGACAGGGGGGGGAAGCTATGGCTACACCTTC. The chain links TRBV12-3 or TRBV12-4 to TRBJ1-2, with TRBD1 identical over 9 bases. The trim removed 6 bases at V and 4 bases at J, leaving 9 bases unmatched. The CDR3 consists of 15 residues.

The J gene is TRBJ1-2, the V gene TRBV7-9; D is unclear. V was clipped by 0 bases and J by 4 bases, with 9 bases between them. The CDR3 extends over 14 amino acids. CDR1 and CDR2 (germline): SEHNR, FQNEAQ (reference sequence). This CDR3 reads CASSLAETSYGYTF. The CDR3 bases are TGTGCCAGCAGCTTAGCGGAGACAAGCTATGGCTACACCTTC. Variable domain in full (rest from reference TRBV7-9 and TRBJ1-2): DTGVSQNPRHKITKRGQNVTFRCDPISEHNRLYWYRQTLGQGPEFLTYFQNEAQLEKSRLLSDRFSAERPKGSFSTLEIQRTEQGDSAMYLCASSLAETSYGYTFGSGTRLTVV.

The V call is TRBV6-5, the J call TRBJ2-5; 8 positions agree with TRBD1. Trimming cost V 2 bases and J 5 bases; bases outside gene matches: 7. The CDR3 loop spans 15 amino acids. Germline CDR1 and CDR2: MNHEY and SVGAGI. The CDR3 protein is CASSYVGQGAETQYF. CDR3 in DNA: TGTGCCAGCAGTTACGTGGGGCAGGGGGCGGAGACCCAGTACTTC.

This sequence joins TRBV11-1 and TRBJ2-7, with 10 bases that match TRBD1. The ends lost 5 bases at V and 3 bases at J; junction bases unmatched: 1. The CDR3 covers 13 residues. The germline gives CDR1 SGHAT, CDR2 FQDESV (reference sequence). CDR3 bases: TGTGCCAGCAGCCGGACAGGGGGCTACGAGCAGTACTTC. Its translation is CASSRTGGYEQYF.

The chain recombines TRBV28 with TRBJ2-7; D possibly corresponds to TRBD1 (6 bases). The CDR3 is 14 residues long. CDR1 and CDR2 (germline): MDHEN, SYDVKM. Trimming stripped 5 bases from V and 4 bases from J, with 15 bases between. The CDR3 region has the DNA TGTGCCAGCAGTAAGGACAGAGATGGTTACGAGCAGTACTTC. It translates to CASSKDRDGYEQYF.

V gene TRBV10-3 combines with J gene TRBJ2-1; tentatively, D is TRBD1 (6 bases). Germline-derived CDR1 and CDR2 are ENHRY and SYGVKD. The CDR3 spans 15 residues. V lost 4 bases and J lost 4, with 14 bases in between. CDR3 coding DNA: TGTGCCATCAGTGCCTCAGGGGCCCAATACAATGAGCAGTTCTTC. It is translated as CAISASGAQYNEQFF.

V is TRBV4-1 and J is TRBJ2-4; D remains ambiguous. The V end was cut by 1 base, the J end by 6 bases, with 16 bases between. Germline CDR1 reads MGHRA; CDR2 reads YSYEKL. The CDR3 loop spans 16 amino acids. In DNA, the CDR3 is TGCGCCAGCAGCCAAGTCGGACGGAGTAGAGGAAACATTCAGTACTTC. Its protein product is CASSQVGRSRGNIQYF.

The sample holds a few counts of this clonotype. The genes are TRBV5-6 and TRBJ2-7, with D unresolved. The V end was cut by 2 bases, the J end by 0 bases, with 6 bases between. This CDR3 spans 13 amino acids. The germline V gene has CDR1 SGHDT and CDR2 YYEEEE. In nucleotides, the CDR3 is TGTGCCAGCAGCTTTGCCAGCTCCTACGAGCAGTACTTC. Translating it yields CASSFASSYEQYF.

The chain combines TRBV6-5 with TRBJ2-2; the D gene is possibly TRBD1 (7 bases). CDR3 length equals 13 residues. CDR1 is MNHEY, CDR2 SVGAGI, per germline. Trimming shortened V by 8 bases and J by 7 bases, and 14 bases separated the two germline ends. CDR3 region: CASWRGLGGELFF. CDR3 coding DNA: TGTGCCAGCTGGAGGGGGCTAGGCGGGGAGCTGTTTTTT.

This clonotype was observed a handful of times. The J gene is TRBJ2-7, the V gene TRBV7-9, with D uncertain. V lost 1 base and J lost 6, with 7 bases in between. Per germline, CDR1 SEHNR and CDR2 FQNEAQ (reference sequence). The CDR3 spans 12 residues. In DNA, the CDR3 is TGTGCCAGCAGCTTAGTAGGGCGCGAGCAGTACTTC. Translation gives CASSLVGREQYF.

This clonotype was observed a few times. The chain couples TRBV5-1 to TRBJ2-7; D may match TRBD1 or TRBD2 (5 bases each). The V and J ends lost 5 bases and 2 bases respectively, with 17 bases between them. The CDR3 has 15 amino acids. Germline values: CDR1 SGHRS, CDR2 YFSETQ. The chain's CDR3 is CASSYSAEGPYEQYF. CDR3 DNA sequence: TGCGCCAGCAGTTATTCGGCCGAGGGGCCCTACGAGCAGTACTTC.